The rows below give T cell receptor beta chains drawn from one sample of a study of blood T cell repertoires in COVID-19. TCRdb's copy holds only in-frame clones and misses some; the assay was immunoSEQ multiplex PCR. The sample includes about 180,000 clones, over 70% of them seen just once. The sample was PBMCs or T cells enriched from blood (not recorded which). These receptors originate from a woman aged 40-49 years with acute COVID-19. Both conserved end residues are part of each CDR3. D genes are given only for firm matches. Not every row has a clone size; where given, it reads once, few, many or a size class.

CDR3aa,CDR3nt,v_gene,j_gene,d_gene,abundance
CASSLTENYGYTF,TGTGCCAGCTCACTGACAGAGAACTATGGCTACACCTTC,TRBV18,TRBJ1-2,-,-
CASSQTRVGEQYF,TGTGCCAGCAGCCAAACCAGGGTGGGCGAGCAGTACTTC,TRBV14,TRBJ2-7,-,-
CASSLHGQGSGELFF,TGTGCCAGCAGCTTACACGGACAGGGTTCCGGGGAGCTGTTTTTT,TRBV7-2,TRBJ2-2,TRBD1,-
CASSYYYRPDEQFF,TGTGCCAGCAGTTACTACTACCGACCTGATGAGCAGTTCTTC,TRBV6-6,TRBJ2-1,-,-
CASSTGSFRGETQYF,TGTGCCAGCAGTACCGGGTCCTTCAGGGGGGAGACCCAGTACTTC,TRBV6-5,TRBJ2-5,TRBD1,-
CASSSPGQPNYGYTF,TGTGCCAGCAGCTCCCCGGGACAGCCTAACTATGGCTACACCTTC,TRBV5-6,TRBJ1-2,TRBD1,-
CACPLGRDYGYTF,TGTGCCTGCCCACTGGGCAGGGACTATGGCTACACCTTC,TRBV30,TRBJ1-2,-,-
CASSVGEGSKAEAFF,TGTGCCAGCAGTGTGGGGGAGGGCAGTAAGGCTGAAGCTTTCTTT,TRBV25-1,TRBJ1-1,-,-
CASPPSGRARVYNEQFF,TGTGCCAGCCCCCCTAGCGGGAGGGCCCGGGTGTACAATGAGCAGTTCTTC,TRBV28,TRBJ2-1,TRBD2,-
CASSEQGYGYTF,TGCGCCAGCAGCGAACAGGGCTATGGCTACACCTTC,TRBV5-1,TRBJ1-2,-,few
CASSVLAGYYNEQFF,TGTGCCAGCAGCGTCCTAGCGGGGTATTACAATGAGCAGTTCTTC,TRBV9,TRBJ2-1,TRBD2,-
CASSGLGGMVINEQFF,TGTGCCAGCAGCGGCCTCGGCGGGATGGTCATCAATGAGCAGTTCTTC,TRBV7-2,TRBJ2-1,-,-
CAWASGRAYEQYF,TGTGCCTGGGCTAGCGGGAGGGCCTACGAGCAGTACTTC,TRBV30,TRBJ2-7,TRBD2,-
CASRKQGAANYGYTF,TGTGCCAGCAGGAAACAGGGGGCCGCTAACTATGGCTACACCTTC,TRBV2,TRBJ1-2,TRBD1,-
CASSLQGPSTDTQYF,TGTGCCAGCAGCCTACAGGGACCCAGCACAGATACGCAGTATTTT,TRBV7-3,TRBJ2-3,-,-
CASSFDGRAWNEQFF,TGTGCCAGCAGCTTCGATGGGAGGGCGTGGAATGAGCAGTTCTTC,TRBV7-2,TRBJ2-1,TRBD2,-
CASSLIYSYNEQFF,TGTGCCAGCAGCTTAATTTACTCCTACAATGAGCAGTTCTTC,TRBV7-2,TRBJ2-1,-,-
CASSVEGDLYNEQFF,TGTGCCAGCAGCGTAGAGGGAGATTTGTACAATGAGCAGTTCTTC,TRBV9,TRBJ2-1,-,once
CASSLSRQGTFVAFF,TGTGCCAGCAGCTTAAGTAGACAGGGAACCTTCGTAGCTTTCTTT,TRBV11-2,TRBJ1-1,TRBD1,many
CASSLTLRGRGNTEAFF,TGTGCCAGCAGCTTGACATTAAGGGGCCGAGGGAACACTGAAGCTTTCTTT,TRBV5-5,TRBJ1-1,-,once
CASSQARGVNEQYF,TGTGCCAGCAGCCAAGCCAGGGGAGTTAACGAGCAGTACTTC,TRBV4-2,TRBJ2-7,-,few
CASSFTGFGSIEQYF,TGTGCCAGCAGTTTCACAGGGTTCGGATCCATCGAGCAGTACTTC,TRBV27,TRBJ2-7,-,many
CASSNDGQRGSPLHF,TGTGCCAGCAGTAATGACGGACAACGTGGCTCACCCCTCCACTTT,TRBV2,TRBJ1-6,-,-
CAWDRVYGEKLFF,TGTGCCTGGGACAGGGTGTATGGCGAAAAACTGTTTTTT,TRBV7-9,TRBJ1-4,TRBD1,many
CASSPRIGLAGAYNEQFF,TGTGCCAGCAGCCCTCGAATCGGACTAGCGGGGGCCTACAATGAGCAGTTCTTC,TRBV11-3,TRBJ2-1,TRBD2,-
CASRSVVRTDTQYF,TGTGCCAGCAGGAGCGTGGTTCGCACAGATACGCAGTATTTT,TRBV27,TRBJ2-3,-,few
CASSQEGLDSSTDTQYF,TGCGCCAGCAGCCAAGAGGGTCTTGACAGTAGCACAGATACGCAGTATTTT,TRBV4-1,TRBJ2-3,-,-
CASSPPGGAEDTQYF,TGTGCCAGCTCACCACCAGGGGGCGCGGAAGATACGCAGTATTTT,TRBV18,TRBJ2-3,TRBD1,once
CASSDLGQGRNTIYF,TGTGCCAGCAGTGATCTAGGACAGGGAAGAAACACCATATATTTT,TRBV6-1,TRBJ1-3,TRBD1,few
CASRSGTGAADEKLFF,TGTGCCAGTAGGTCCGGGACAGGGGCGGCGGATGAAAAACTGTTTTTT,TRBV19,TRBJ1-4,TRBD1,once
CASSSRQGSNEKLFF,TGTGCCAGTAGTTCGAGACAGGGATCTAATGAAAAACTGTTTTTT,TRBV19,TRBJ1-4,TRBD1,-
CASSKQGSGYEQYF,TGTGCCAGCAGTAAACAGGGATCGGGCTACGAGCAGTACTTC,TRBV2,TRBJ2-7,-,-
CAWSRQIYGYTF,TGTGCCTGGAGTAGACAGATTTATGGCTACACCTTC,TRBV30,TRBJ1-2,-,-
CASSPRAGMETQYF,TGTGCCAGCTCACCACGGGCGGGGATGGAGACCCAGTACTTC,TRBV18,TRBJ2-5,-,-
CASSFHNQPQHF,TGTGCCAGCAGTTTCCACAATCAGCCCCAGCATTTT,TRBV27,TRBJ1-5,-,-
CASSLARGGATEAFF,TGTGCCAGCAGCTTAGCAAGGGGAGGGGCCACTGAAGCTTTCTTT,TRBV7-8,TRBJ1-1,-,-
CASSLGGGFSYNEQFF,TGCGCCAGCAGCTTGGGGGGAGGCTTCTCCTACAATGAGCAGTTCTTC,TRBV5-1,TRBJ2-1,-,-
CSVAQGPEGSYEQYF,TGCAGCGTCGCACAGGGTCCAGAAGGCTCCTACGAGCAGTACTTC,TRBV29-1,TRBJ2-7,-,once
CASSQEPFAGGGYTF,TGCGCCAGCAGCCAAGAGCCCTTCGCGGGGGGAGGCTACACCTTC,TRBV4-1,TRBJ1-2,-,-
CASSRKPVNTGELFF,TGTGCCAGCAGCCGCAAGCCGGTTAACACCGGGGAGCTGTTTTTT,TRBV7-8,TRBJ2-2,-,once
CASSLPGTGDSYEQYF,TGTGCCAGCAGTTTACCCGGGACAGGGGACTCCTACGAGCAGTACTTC,TRBV21-1,TRBJ2-7,-,-
CASPKPGLAGGSSYNEQFF,TGTGCCAGCCCTAAACCGGGACTAGCGGGAGGGAGCTCCTACAATGAGCAGTTCTTC,TRBV2,TRBJ2-1,TRBD2,-